The clone carrying this T cell receptor beta chain appeared a single time. These data come from a study of T cell clones after liver transplantation. TCRdb's copy holds only in-frame clones and misses some; the assay was immunoSEQ multiplex PCR. The top ten clones hold 2.8% of a sample with over 55,000 clones, about 71% of them seen once. V trimming: 0 bases; J trimming: 2 bases; junction bases outside the gene matches: 15. The germline V gene has CDR1 SEHNR and CDR2 FQNEAQ (reference sequence). The length of the CDR3 is 19 residues. This material consisted of CD4+ T cells from blood, taken at the approximately 16-month timepoint. The J gene is TRBJ1-2, the V gene TRBV7-9; 7 nucleotides align to TRBD1. The receptor was isolated from a human patient who received a liver transplant. Among the T cells, some may be from the graft donor. The CDR3 sequence is CASSLAFRGQSTKNYGYTF. DNA of the CDR3: TGTGCCAGCAGCTTAGCGTTTAGGGGACAGAGTACGAAAAACTATGGCTACACCTTC.